Sequencing of this T cell receptor beta chain was carried out in a study of blood T cells in healthy people across ages. Primers used in a second PCR of about 7 to 12 cycles were a sample-barcoded 5' primer and a J-beta primer mix. TCRdb reanalysed the 5' RACE reads using MiXCR and keeps one entry per CDR3 protein. The sample gives roughly 2 million distinct CDR3 sequences, around 50% of which show up once; over 2% is in the top ten. This clonotype was counted only a few times. The TCR comes from a woman aged 40-49 years in good health. Sequencing was done on a sample of blood.

The CDR3 region has the DNA TGTGCCAGCAGCTTAACGTCCCACGGACAGAGGGACCGTGTAGCTTTCTTT. Protein sequence: CASSLTSHGQRDRVAFF. The rearrangement links TRBV7-3 to TRBJ1-1; D is perhaps TRBD1 (6 bases). CDR3 length equals 17 residues. Trimming took off 0 bases at V and 10 bases at J, with 24 bases between the two ends. Germline lookup yields CDR1 SGHTA and CDR2 FQGTGA.